The entry below gives a single TCR beta chain sequence along with its context. The target antigen is unknown. The sample belongs to a study of cytomegalovirus exposure and HLA in healthy donors. Study outcomes and limitations: Rarity characterized most TCR sequences, yet some public TCRs appeared in many donors.

Generated by immunoSEQ multiplex PCR, the TCRdb table keeps only in-frame clones and is missing some. The data contain more than 300,000 clones, more than 80% of them singletons. The study drew the donors from its roughly 130-subject validation cohort, separate from the approximately 670-subject first cohort. The CDR3 is 16 amino acids. Germline trimming cut 7 bases from V and 3 bases from J; bases unmatched to any gene: 13. In germline, CDR1 is SNHLY, CDR2 FYNNEI. The TCR originated in a woman between 18 and 29 years old in good health and CMV-seronegative. The sample comprised PBMCs. J is TRBJ1-1 and V is TRBV2; 8 positions match TRBD1. The CDR3 DNA reads TGTGCCAGCAATACGGACAGGGAAGTAAAGGACACTGAAGCTTTCTTT. It yields the protein CASNTDREVKDTEAFF.